This T cell receptor beta chain was identified during a study of blood T cell repertoires in COVID-19. Assay: immunoSEQ multiplex PCR; the TCRdb copy retains only in-frame clones and omits some. Among 350,000 to 450,000 clones, 70% to 90% were seen once, and the ten largest hold 1.4%. V lost 5 bases to trimming and J lost 10 bases; unmatched junction nucleotides: 12. Germline V CDR1 and CDR2: LGHNA, YSLEER. The CDR3 runs 15 residues. The clonotype comes from a woman aged 18-30 years who had been exposed to COVID-19. V gene TRBV4-3 combines with J gene TRBJ2-1; 9 bases align to TRBD2. Input material: PBMCs or T cells enriched from blood (not recorded which). The chain's CDR3 is CASSYQRGVTQEQFF. The CDR3 DNA is TGCGCCAGCAGCTACCAGCGGGGGGTGACTCAGGAGCAGTTCTTC.